This TCR beta chain came from a study of CD8+ T cells in alopecia areata. Study-wide background: Treatment of the treated patients consisted of oral tofacitinib, 5 to 10 mg twice daily. The percentage of affected scalp area served as the score of severity for treated patients. Findings and caveats of the study: The presence of one nonresponder keeps the tie between baseline CD8+ expansion and response uncertain. Affected lesional scalp, above all in alopecia totalis/universalis, was more clonal than normal scalp.

The treatment: oral pan-JAK inhibitor, 5-10 mg twice daily. Note on this clone: Its antigen is currently unknown.

Sequencing used cDNA as its template, made by extracting RNA and reverse transcribing it. Assay: immunoSEQ multiplex PCR; the TCRdb copy retains only in-frame clones and omits some. The sample lists under 200,000 clones, about 71% seen once, with approximately 0.9% in the top ten. V lost 1 base to trimming and J lost 2 bases, with 5 bases between them. Per the germline V gene, CDR1 is SQVTM and CDR2 is ANQGSEA. The CDR3 is 12 amino acids. The genes are TRBV29-1 and TRBJ2-5; D ambiguous. Material: CD4+ T cells sorted from blood, obtained at week 4, from a patient treated with tofacitinib. The sequence came from a human donor with alopecia areata. DNA for the CDR3: TGCAGCGTTGAAGTCCTTCAAGAGACCCAGTACTTC. This encodes CSVEVLQETQYF.